The TCR beta chain described here comes from a study of cytomegalovirus exposure and HLA in healthy donors. Remarks on this clone: The antigen remains undetermined.

Study conclusions and caveats: Sequencing depth roughly uniform across donors was assumed in presence/absence analyses. Cytomegalovirus status, reportedly, was diagnosed with high specificity and sensitivity by the classifier.

A multiplex PCR was run with 60 Vbeta primers and 13 Jbeta primers. Sequencing was performed with immunoSEQ multiplex PCR; in TCRdb, only in-frame clones are kept and a portion is missing. Recorded for this sample: 150,000 to 250,000 clones. V was clipped by 0 bases and J by 9 bases; unmatched bases: 5. Germline V gives CDR1 GTSNPN, CDR2 SVGIG (reference sequence). The CDR3 totals 15 residues. J is TRBJ1-6 and V is TRBV30; 10 positions match TRBD1. The receptor comes from a boy aged 10-17 years in good health and CMV-seronegative. What was sequenced was PBMCs. This chain's CDR3 is CAWSVGDRGASPLHF. The CDR3, as DNA: TGTGCCTGGAGTGTCGGGGACAGGGGAGCTTCACCCCTCCACTTT.